These T cell receptor beta chains were read from a single sample in a study of CD8 T cells in ankylosing spondylitis. MiXCR was run by TCRdb on the 5' RACE reads, yielding one entry per CDR3 protein. Here the sample spans 200,000 to 250,000 distinct CDR3 sequences, about 6.7% being singletons. The sequencing sample was made of blood, either unsorted or a sorted T cell fraction (not recorded which). The receptors stem from a male donor with ankylosing spondylitis. The conserved cysteine and the conserved F or W are not part of the CDR3 here. D genes are given only for firm matches. Clone size appears in some rows only: once, few, many, or a class for an expanded clone.

>14|many|.|TRBV9
ASSVAVRGEYNEQF
>11|many|.|TRBV19
ASSIWGPETQY
>14|many|.|TRBV4-2
ASSQDWDAVTDTQY
>13|many|.|TRBV11-2
ASSLYRGMNTEAF
>9|many|.|TRBV12-3/TRBV12-4
ASASTLRPY
>19|.|TRBD2|TRBV11-3
ASSSLAGGPPVRRSQETQY
>11|many|.|TRBV12-3/TRBV12-4
ASSSNRAYEQY
>11|many|.|TRBV20-1
SAPGQGPHEQY
>12|many|.|TRBV5-8
ASSFNRVGQPQH
>14|many|TRBD1|TRBV9
ASSGEGQELNTEAF
>9|many|.|TRBV2
ASSVGVEQF
>10|.|.|TRBV30
AWGQSNQPQH
>11|many|.|TRBV7-9
ASSVGGPNEQF
>16|.|TRBD1|TRBV4-1
ASSQDTGTGPLNEKLF
>12|few|.|TRBV10-3
AISELGVNTEAF
>13|many|TRBD2|TRBV18
ASSRTSGGANEQF
>10|many|.|TRBV27
ASRGLRHEQY
>11|.|.|TRBV2
ASVGRRTYEQY
>15|many|TRBD1|TRBV12-5
ASGQGDRMMNTGELF
>10|many|TRBD1|TRBV20-1
SAVGTGILAF
>11|.|.|TRBV5-4
ASSFAPSHEQF
>9|many|.|TRBV9
ASSVYQPQH